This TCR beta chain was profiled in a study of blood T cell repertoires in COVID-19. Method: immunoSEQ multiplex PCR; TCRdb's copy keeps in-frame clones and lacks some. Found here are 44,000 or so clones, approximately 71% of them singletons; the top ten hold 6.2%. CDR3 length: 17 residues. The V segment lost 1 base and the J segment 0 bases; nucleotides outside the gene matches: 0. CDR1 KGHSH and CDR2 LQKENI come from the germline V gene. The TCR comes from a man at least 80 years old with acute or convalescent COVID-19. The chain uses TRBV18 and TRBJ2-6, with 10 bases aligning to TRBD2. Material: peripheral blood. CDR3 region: CASSPRTSGSGANVLTF. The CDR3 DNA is TGTGCCAGCTCACCACGGACTAGCGGCTCTGGGGCCAACGTCCTGACTTTC.